The rows below give T cell receptor beta chains drawn from one sample of a study of cytomegalovirus exposure and HLA in healthy donors. Generated by immunoSEQ multiplex PCR, the TCRdb table keeps only in-frame clones and is missing some. The sample has 75,000 to 100,000 clones, approximately 7.7% seen once. The sample was PBMCs. The receptors derive from a man aged 50 or older in good health and CMV-seronegative. Each CDR3 is given with its conserved first and last residue. A D gene is named only where the DNA matches it firmly. Size tells how often a clone was seen (once, few, many) or the class of an expanded clone, and some rows leave it out.

CDR3nt: TGTGCCAGCAGCGCTCTTACAGGGGGACAGCCCCAGCATTTT
CDR3aa: CASSALTGGQPQHF
j_gene: TRBJ1-5
v_gene: TRBV28
abundance: .
d_gene: TRBD1

CDR3nt: TGTGCCAGCAGCTCCCCGGGGGGTTACGAGCAGTACTTC
CDR3aa: CASSSPGGYEQYF
j_gene: TRBJ2-7
v_gene: TRBV11-3
abundance: few
d_gene: TRBD2

CDR3nt: TGTGCCAGCAGTTCACGCACAGCTGCCTACGAGCAGTACTTC
CDR3aa: CASSSRTAAYEQYF
j_gene: TRBJ2-7
v_gene: TRBV28
abundance: few
d_gene: .

CDR3nt: TGTGCCAGCTCACCCGTGCCGGGACTAGCGGGCGAGACCGGGGAGCTGTTTTTT
CDR3aa: CASSPVPGLAGETGELFF
j_gene: TRBJ2-2
v_gene: TRBV18
abundance: few
d_gene: TRBD2

CDR3nt: TGTGCCAGCAGCCCTCGGGGTCGGCTGTGGGAGACCCAGTACTTC
CDR3aa: CASSPRGRLWETQYF
j_gene: TRBJ2-5
v_gene: TRBV7-3
abundance: few
d_gene: .

CDR3nt: TGCGCCAGCAGTGATACGAACACCGGGGAGCTGTTTTTT
CDR3aa: CASSDTNTGELFF
j_gene: TRBJ2-2
v_gene: TRBV10-1
abundance: .
d_gene: .

CDR3nt: TGTGCCAGTAGCCCCGGGACAGAAGTAATGAACACTGAAGCTTTCTTT
CDR3aa: CASSPGTEVMNTEAFF
j_gene: TRBJ1-1
v_gene: TRBV19
abundance: few
d_gene: TRBD1

CDR3nt: TGCGCCAGCACCCGGGACACCGGGGAGCTGTTTTTT
CDR3aa: CASTRDTGELFF
j_gene: TRBJ2-2
v_gene: TRBV5-1
abundance: few
d_gene: .

CDR3nt: TGTGCCAGCAGTTCCGGACTAGAGCGGGATGAGCAGTTCTTC
CDR3aa: CASSSGLERDEQFF
j_gene: TRBJ2-1
v_gene: TRBV6-5
abundance: .
d_gene: TRBD2

CDR3nt: TGTGCCAGCAGCCTCGATACAGGGGCCTCTAACAATGAGCAGTTCTTC
CDR3aa: CASSLDTGASNNEQFF
j_gene: TRBJ2-1
v_gene: TRBV7-2
abundance: few
d_gene: TRBD1

CDR3nt: TGCGCCAGCAGCCAAGAACTAAAGCAGTTCTTC
CDR3aa: CASSQELKQFF
j_gene: TRBJ2-1
v_gene: TRBV4-1
abundance: .
d_gene: .

CDR3nt: TGTGCCAGCAGCTTAGCGCAAATTGCAGGGGGCCAAGATACGCAGTATTTT
CDR3aa: CASSLAQIAGGQDTQYF
j_gene: TRBJ2-3
v_gene: TRBV7-9
abundance: few
d_gene: TRBD1

CDR3nt: TGTGCCACCAGCAGAGACCTCGGGGTCGGGGGAGGTGAAAAACTGTTTTTT
CDR3aa: CATSRDLGVGGGEKLFF
j_gene: TRBJ1-4
v_gene: TRBV15
abundance: .
d_gene: .

CDR3nt: TGTGCCAGCAGTGTATGGTCGGAGACTGTCATTTTCTCCTACGAGCAGTACTTC
CDR3aa: CASSVWSETVIFSYEQYF
j_gene: TRBJ2-7
v_gene: TRBV6-1
abundance: few
d_gene: .

CDR3nt: TGTGCCAGCGGAATGCGAGGGCGCAATCAGCCCCAGCATTTT
CDR3aa: CASGMRGRNQPQHF
j_gene: TRBJ1-5
v_gene: TRBV2
abundance: .
d_gene: .

CDR3nt: TGCGCCAGCAGTCCACAGAGGGGCTCCGGGAGAGGCACTGAAGCTTTCTTT
CDR3aa: CASSPQRGSGRGTEAFF
j_gene: TRBJ1-1
v_gene: TRBV10-1
abundance: few
d_gene: .

CDR3nt: TGTGCCAGTGCGTGGGACAGCGAGAACACTGAAGCTTTCTTT
CDR3aa: CASAWDSENTEAFF
j_gene: TRBJ1-1
v_gene: TRBV19
abundance: few
d_gene: TRBD1

CDR3nt: TGTGCCAGCAGCTTCAGGGGTGGTAATTCACCCCTCCACTTT
CDR3aa: CASSFRGGNSPLHF
j_gene: TRBJ1-6
v_gene: TRBV5-6
abundance: .
d_gene: .

CDR3nt: TGTGCCAGCAGCCTGGACAGGGCTGGAAACACCATATATTTT
CDR3aa: CASSLDRAGNTIYF
j_gene: TRBJ1-3
v_gene: TRBV7-9
abundance: few
d_gene: TRBD1

CDR3nt: TGTGCCAGCAGTTACGGGGGGGTTGGCACAGATACGCAGTATTTT
CDR3aa: CASSYGGVGTDTQYF
j_gene: TRBJ2-3
v_gene: TRBV6-6
abundance: few
d_gene: TRBD2

CDR3nt: TGTGCCAGCAGCTCTCGACTGTTCATGAACACCGGGGAGCTGTTTTTT
CDR3aa: CASSSRLFMNTGELFF
j_gene: TRBJ2-2
v_gene: TRBV7-6
abundance: .
d_gene: .

CDR3nt: TGTGCCAGCAGTCTGGACAGGGGGAACACTGAAGCTTTCTTT
CDR3aa: CASSLDRGNTEAFF
j_gene: TRBJ1-1
v_gene: TRBV6-5
abundance: .
d_gene: TRBD1

CDR3nt: TGCGCCAGCAGCCAAGAGGGAGTAGCCAAAAACATTCAGTACTTC
CDR3aa: CASSQEGVAKNIQYF
j_gene: TRBJ2-4
v_gene: TRBV4-1
abundance: .
d_gene: .

CDR3nt: TGTGCCAGCAGCTTAGGGGGACAGAACTATGGCTACACCTTC
CDR3aa: CASSLGGQNYGYTF
j_gene: TRBJ1-2
v_gene: TRBV7-2
abundance: few
d_gene: TRBD1

CDR3nt: TGCGCCAGCAGCCCTTCCGGGGACACTGAAGCTTTCTTT
CDR3aa: CASSPSGDTEAFF
j_gene: TRBJ1-1
v_gene: TRBV5-1
abundance: few
d_gene: .

CDR3nt: TGTGCCAGCAGCTTGATAGCAACTAATGAAAAACTGTTTTTT
CDR3aa: CASSLIATNEKLFF
j_gene: TRBJ1-4
v_gene: TRBV5-5
abundance: .
d_gene: .

CDR3nt: TGTGCCAGTAGTGGGCAGGGCTATGGCGAGCAGTACTTC
CDR3aa: CASSGQGYGEQYF
j_gene: TRBJ2-7
v_gene: TRBV19
abundance: few
d_gene: .

CDR3nt: TGCGCCAGCAGCATCGGACTAGCGGGGGGGACCACAGATACGCAGTATTTT
CDR3aa: CASSIGLAGGTTDTQYF
j_gene: TRBJ2-3
v_gene: TRBV5-1
abundance: .
d_gene: TRBD2

CDR3nt: TGCGCCAGCAGCTTGACGACAGGGACTAGCACCGGGGAGCTGTTTTTT
CDR3aa: CASSLTTGTSTGELFF
j_gene: TRBJ2-2
v_gene: TRBV5-1
abundance: .
d_gene: .

CDR3nt: TGTGCCAGCACCTCGGACGGGGGTGGCTACACCTTC
CDR3aa: CASTSDGGGYTF
j_gene: TRBJ1-2
v_gene: TRBV28
abundance: .
d_gene: .

CDR3nt: TGTGCCAGCAGTGACGAACAGGCGCAGGCAGCCCTGACTTTC
CDR3aa: CASSDEQAQAALTF
j_gene: TRBJ2-6
v_gene: TRBV6-4
abundance: .
d_gene: .

CDR3nt: TGTGCCAGCAGCGCCCGGGCCCCGGGGGGCACTGAAGCTTTCTTT
CDR3aa: CASSARAPGGTEAFF
j_gene: TRBJ1-1
v_gene: TRBV5-4
abundance: .
d_gene: .

CDR3nt: TGCAGCGTCAAAACCGGGACAGGGTCAACCGGGGAGCTGTTTTTT
CDR3aa: CSVKTGTGSTGELFF
j_gene: TRBJ2-2
v_gene: TRBV29-1
abundance: few
d_gene: TRBD1

CDR3nt: TGCAGCGTTGGGACTAACTACGAGCAGTACTTC
CDR3aa: CSVGTNYEQYF
j_gene: TRBJ2-7
v_gene: TRBV29-1
abundance: few
d_gene: .

CDR3nt: TGTGCCAGCAGCTTGGGCAGGGCACGCATGAACACTGAAGCTTTCTTT
CDR3aa: CASSLGRARMNTEAFF
j_gene: TRBJ1-1
v_gene: TRBV11-1
abundance: .
d_gene: .

CDR3nt: TGTGCCAGCTCACCGAACAGGGGGGAGACCCAGTACTTC
CDR3aa: CASSPNRGETQYF
j_gene: TRBJ2-5
v_gene: TRBV18
abundance: few
d_gene: TRBD1

CDR3nt: TGCGCCAGCAGCCTGCTTGGGGCGTCCACAGATACGCAGTATTTT
CDR3aa: CASSLLGASTDTQYF
j_gene: TRBJ2-3
v_gene: TRBV5-1
abundance: .
d_gene: .

CDR3nt: TGCGCCAGCAGCCGACTGGTTAGCGGCTACGAGCAGTACTTC
CDR3aa: CASSRLVSGYEQYF
j_gene: TRBJ2-7
v_gene: TRBV4-1
abundance: few
d_gene: .

CDR3nt: TGTGCCAGAAGCTTCTCTGCAGGGACCCAGTACTTC
CDR3aa: CARSFSAGTQYF
j_gene: TRBJ2-5
v_gene: TRBV5-3
abundance: few
d_gene: .

CDR3nt: TGTGCCAGCAGCGTGGGACTAGCGGGAGGGAAATTCTACGAGCAGTACTTC
CDR3aa: CASSVGLAGGKFYEQYF
j_gene: TRBJ2-7
v_gene: TRBV5-6
abundance: few
d_gene: TRBD2